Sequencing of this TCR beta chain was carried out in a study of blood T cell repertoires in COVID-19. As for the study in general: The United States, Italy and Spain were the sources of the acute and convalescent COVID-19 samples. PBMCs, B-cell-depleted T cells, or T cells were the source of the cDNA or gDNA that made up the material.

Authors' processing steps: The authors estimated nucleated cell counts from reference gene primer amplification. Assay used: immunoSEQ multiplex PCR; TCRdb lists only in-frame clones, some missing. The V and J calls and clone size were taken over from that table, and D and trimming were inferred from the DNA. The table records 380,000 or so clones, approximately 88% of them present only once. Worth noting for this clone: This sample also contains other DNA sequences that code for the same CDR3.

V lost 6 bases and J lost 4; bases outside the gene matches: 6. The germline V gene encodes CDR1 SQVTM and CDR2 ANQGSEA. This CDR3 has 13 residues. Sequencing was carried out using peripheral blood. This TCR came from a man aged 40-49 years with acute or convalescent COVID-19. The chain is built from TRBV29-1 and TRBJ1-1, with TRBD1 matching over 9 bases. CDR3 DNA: TGCAGCGTGGAACAGGGGGCGTCCACTGAAGCTTTCTTT. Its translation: CSVEQGASTEAFF.